The rows below give T cell receptor beta chains drawn from one sample of a study of regulatory T cells in long-lasting Graves disease. One entry per CDR3 protein results from TCRdb running MiXCR on the multiplex PCR reads. Of some 230,000 distinct CDR3 sequences in the sample, around 17% were seen once. The sample here was peripheral blood mononuclear cells (PBMCs), taken at new diagnosis, from a patient treated with antithyroid drugs. The receptors derive from a female donor with Graves disease. CDR3s include the opening cysteine and the closing phenylalanine or tryptophan. The D gene is left open where the match is weak. The size of a clone is reported for some rows only, either as once, few or many, or as a class for expanded clones.

d_call j_call clone_size v_call cdr3_aa cdr3_nt
TRBD1 TRBJ2-3 . TRBV6-2/TRBV6-3 CASSSAGTGGTDTQYF TGTGCCAGCAGTTCCGCCGGGACAGGGGGCACAGATACGCAGTATTTT
TRBD1 TRBJ1-4 many TRBV2 CASSSGTGSEKLFF TGTGCCAGCAGCTCCGGGACAGGGTCTGAAAAACTGTTTTTT
. TRBJ2-1 many TRBV11-2 CASSLTWTGDNEQFF TGTGCCAGCAGCTTAACCTGGACTGGCGACAATGAGCAGTTCTTC
. TRBJ1-5 many TRBV10-3 CAISESTVRGGNQPQHF TGTGCCATCAGTGAGTCGACGGTGAGGGGTGGCAATCAGCCCCAGCATTTT
TRBD1 TRBJ1-5 . TRBV7-2 CASSASGTGTGQPQHF TGTGCCAGCAGCGCCTCCGGGACAGGCACGGGGCAGCCCCAGCATTTT
TRBD2 TRBJ2-1 many TRBV11-3 CASTRALAGNNEQFF TGTGCCAGCACTAGGGCGCTAGCGGGGAACAATGAGCAGTTCTTC
. TRBJ1-6 many TRBV16 CASSQSYRGDSPLHF TGTGCCAGCAGCCAATCTTATAGGGGAGATTCACCCCTCCACTTT
TRBD1 TRBJ2-3 . TRBV12-3/TRBV12-4 CASRMNRGIGTDTQYF TGTGCCAGCAGAATGAACAGGGGCATTGGGACAGATACGCAGTATTTT
. TRBJ2-3 many TRBV11-2 CASSLRASPADTQYF TGTGCCAGCAGCTTAAGGGCCTCACCGGCAGATACGCAGTATTTT
TRBD2 TRBJ2-3 . TRBV6-2/TRBV6-3 CASSYSGGSADTQYF TGTGCCAGCAGTTACTCAGGCGGGAGCGCAGATACGCAGTATTTT
. TRBJ1-2 many TRBV24-1 CATSDRDNYGYTF TGTGCCACCAGTGACAGAGATAACTATGGCTACACCTTC
. TRBJ2-1 many TRBV10-3 CAISDRGQSYNEQFF TGTGCCATCAGTGATAGGGGTCAAAGCTACAATGAGCAGTTCTTC
TRBD2 TRBJ2-3 few TRBV6-2/TRBV6-3 CASSYSGTSGRAHTQYF TGTGCCAGCAGTTACTCGGGGACTAGCGGGAGGGCACATACGCAGTATTTT
. TRBJ1-1 many TRBV29-1 CSGRQPNTEAFF TGCAGCGGGAGACAACCCAACACTGAAGCTTTCTTT
. TRBJ1-1 many TRBV6-2/TRBV6-3 CASSYDRMNTEAFF TGTGCCAGCAGTTACGACAGAATGAACACTGAAGCTTTCTTT
TRBD2 TRBJ2-5 many TRBV6-2/TRBV6-3 CASRGLVETQYF TGTGCCAGCAGGGGACTAGTGGAGACCCAGTACTTC
. TRBJ1-1 . TRBV14 CASSPLINGRAFF TGTGCCAGCAGCCCCCTGATCAATGGGAGAGCTTTCTTT
. TRBJ2-5 . TRBV28 CASRVPGVETQYF TGTGCCAGCAGAGTTCCCGGTGTGGAGACCCAGTACTTC
. TRBJ2-7 many TRBV30 CAWRNKVEQYF TGTGCCTGGCGTAACAAGGTCGAGCAGTACTTC
. TRBJ2-5 many TRBV7-2 CASSPHGSQETQYF TGTGCCAGCAGCCCCCACGGCAGCCAAGAGACCCAGTACTTC
. TRBJ2-7 many TRBV28 CASSLGGWREQYF TGTGCCAGCAGTTTAGGGGGATGGCGGGAGCAGTACTTC
. TRBJ1-4 many TRBV2 CASSDARDEKLFF TGTGCCAGCAGTGACGCAAGGGATGAAAAACTGTTTTTT
. TRBJ2-3 many TRBV7-2 CASSLVRITDTQYF TGTGCCAGCAGCTTAGTTCGAATCACAGATACGCAGTATTTT
. TRBJ1-1 many TRBV18 CASSPPTGIEAFF TGTGCCAGCTCACCACCGACAGGAATAGAAGCTTTCTTT
TRBD2 TRBJ2-7 many TRBV2 CASRIRTSGSDGQYF TGTGCCAGCAGAATTCGGACTAGCGGGAGCGATGGGCAGTACTTC
TRBD1 TRBJ1-5 . TRBV19 CASNWAGGDQPQHF TGTGCCAGTAATTGGGCAGGGGGGGATCAGCCCCAGCATTTT
TRBD1 TRBJ2-2 many TRBV3-1 CASSQYNTGTGIKLFF TGTGCCAGCAGCCAGTATAACACCGGGACAGGGATTAAGCTGTTTTTT
TRBD1 TRBJ2-2 . TRBV2 CASSEEGQGNTGELFF TGTGCCAGCAGTGAAGAGGGACAGGGGAACACCGGGGAGCTGTTTTTT
. TRBJ2-7 many TRBV7-9 CASSFEERKQYF TGTGCCAGCAGCTTTGAAGAGCGGAAGCAGTACTTC
TRBD1 TRBJ1-2 . TRBV6-1 CASSEYDRGHSYTF TGTGCCAGCAGTGAATACGACAGGGGCCATAGCTACACCTTC
TRBD2 TRBJ2-1 few TRBV19 CASRSGGDEQFF TGTGCCAGCCGAAGTGGGGGGGATGAGCAGTTCTTC
. TRBJ2-1 many TRBV10-3 CAKHPRERPYNEQFF TGTGCCAAACACCCCCGGGAGCGCCCCTACAATGAGCAGTTCTTC
. TRBJ2-2 many TRBV19 CASSIDQGSGELFF TGTGCCAGTAGTATAGATCAGGGGAGCGGGGAGCTGTTTTTT
. TRBJ1-1 many TRBV4-3 CASSQVELRTEAFF TGCGCCAGCAGCCAAGTCGAATTGAGGACTGAAGCTTTCTTT
. TRBJ1-2 few TRBV3-1 CASSQAQTNYGYTF TGTGCCAGCAGCCAAGCCCAAACAAACTATGGCTACACCTTC
TRBD1 TRBJ2-7 . TRBV6-5 CASSYTVNRGPSYEQYF TGTGCCAGCAGTTACACCGTGAACAGGGGGCCTTCCTACGAGCAGTACTTC
TRBD2 TRBJ2-7 many TRBV11-1 CASSLAGGQSYEQYF TGTGCCAGCAGCTTGGCGGGGGGCCAATCCTACGAGCAGTACTTC
. TRBJ2-1 . TRBV19 CASSDRYGDSYNEQFF TGTGCCAGTAGCGATCGATACGGGGACTCCTACAATGAGCAGTTCTTC
. TRBJ2-3 many TRBV20-1 CSAEGEAGLTTTDTQYF TGCAGTGCCGAGGGTGAGGCAGGGCTGACTACCACAGATACGCAGTATTTT
TRBD2 TRBJ2-3 many TRBV24-1 CATSDVSSGQSTDTQYF TGTGCCACCAGTGATGTCTCTAGCGGGCAATCCACAGATACGCAGTATTTT
TRBD1 TRBJ1-4 many TRBV15 CATEPGQGSREKLFF TGTGCCACCGAACCCGGACAGGGAAGTAGGGAAAAACTGTTTTTT
. TRBJ1-2 many TRBV6-2/TRBV6-3 CASNPQVGGYTF TGTGCCAGCAACCCTCAGGTCGGGGGCTACACCTTC
TRBD2 TRBJ2-1 . TRBV27 CASSLSPGLEVAYNEQFF TGTGCCAGCAGCCTCTCGCCGGGACTAGAGGTCGCCTACAATGAGCAGTTCTTC
TRBD2 TRBJ2-7 few TRBV9 CASSDTSGSFHEQYF TGTGCCAGCAGCGACACCAGCGGGAGCTTTCACGAGCAGTACTTC
. TRBJ2-1 many TRBV3-1 CASSQGGDEQFF TGTGCCAGCAGCCAGGGGGGCGATGAGCAGTTCTTC
TRBD2 TRBJ2-1 many TRBV4-2 CASSQAGGRAKNEQFF TGTGCCAGCAGCCAAGCGGGCGGGAGGGCCAAAAATGAGCAGTTCTTC
TRBD1 TRBJ1-1 many TRBV27 CASSSFTGGMNTEAFF TGTGCCAGCAGTTCATTTACAGGGGGCATGAACACTGAAGCTTTCTTT
. TRBJ1-1 many TRBV5-1 CASSSRGVGTEAFF TGCGCCAGCAGCTCCCGAGGGGTCGGCACTGAAGCTTTCTTT
. TRBJ2-4 many TRBV27 CASSPPAGRANIQYF TGTGCCAGCAGTCCCCCGGCAGGTAGAGCAAACATTCAGTACTTC
. TRBJ2-4 . TRBV9 CASSVGTGGWIQYF TGTGCCAGCAGCGTAGGGACCGGGGGCTGGATTCAGTACTTC